This T cell receptor (beta chain) was profiled in a study of blood T cell repertoires in COVID-19. Across the whole study: Sample material is recorded as cDNA or gDNA derived from T cells, B-cell-depleted T cells, or PBMCs.

How the authors handled the data: For nucleated cells, counts were estimated from reference gene primer amplification. Measured with immunoSEQ multiplex PCR; TCRdb has only the in-frame clones, and not every one. V, J and clone size derive from that table, while D and trimming were established from the DNA sequence. The sample gives roughly 200,000 clones, roughly three quarters of which show up once; roughly 8.7% is in the top ten. The length of the CDR3 is 12 residues. Germline CDR1 is ENHRY and CDR2 is SYGVKD. Trimming left V 2 bases short and J 6 bases short, with 8 bases between. The rearrangement uses TRBV10-3 and TRBJ2-7; D may be TRBD1 (5 bases). This clonotype was obtained from a woman between 50 and 59 years old with active or convalescent COVID-19. The sample was peripheral blood. Here the CDR3 reads CAISEMTVEQYF. The CDR3, as DNA: TGTGCCATCAGTGAGATGACAGTCGAGCAGTACTTC.